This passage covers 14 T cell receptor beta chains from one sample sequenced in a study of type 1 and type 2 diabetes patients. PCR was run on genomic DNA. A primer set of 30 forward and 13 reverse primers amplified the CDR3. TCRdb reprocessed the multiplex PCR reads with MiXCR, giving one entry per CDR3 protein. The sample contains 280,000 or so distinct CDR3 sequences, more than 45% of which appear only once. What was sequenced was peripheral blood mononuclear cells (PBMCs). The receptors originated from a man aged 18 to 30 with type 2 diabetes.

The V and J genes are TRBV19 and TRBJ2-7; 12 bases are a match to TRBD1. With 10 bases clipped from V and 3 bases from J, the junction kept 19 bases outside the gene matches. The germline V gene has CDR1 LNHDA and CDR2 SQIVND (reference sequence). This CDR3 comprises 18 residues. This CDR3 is CATHRDRGLPPSNYEQYF. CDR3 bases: TGTGCCACCCACCGGGACAGGGGGCTCCCCCCATCAAACTACGAGCAGTACTTC.

CDR3 DNA sequence: TGTGCCAGCAGGGTCAGGTCCGCAGATACGCAGTATTTT. Translating it yields CASRVRSADTQYF. The chain uses TRBV6-5 and TRBJ2-3, with D unclear. CDR1 is MNHEY and CDR2 is SVGAGI in the germline V gene. The CDR3 totals 13 residues. V was shortened by 6 bases and J by 4 bases, with 11 bases between the two germline ends.

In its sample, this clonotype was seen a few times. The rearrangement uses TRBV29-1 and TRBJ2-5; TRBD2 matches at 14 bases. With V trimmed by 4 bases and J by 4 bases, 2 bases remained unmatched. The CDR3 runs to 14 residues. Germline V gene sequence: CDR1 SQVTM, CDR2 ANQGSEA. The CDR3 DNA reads TGCAGCGTTGCGGGACTAGCGGGAGCAGAGACCCAGTACTTC. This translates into CSVAGLAGAETQYF.

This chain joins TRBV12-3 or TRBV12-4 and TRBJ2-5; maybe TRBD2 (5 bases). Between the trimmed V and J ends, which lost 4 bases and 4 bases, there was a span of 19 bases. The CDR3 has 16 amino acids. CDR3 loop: CASSSELVLDGETQYF. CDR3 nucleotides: TGTGCCAGCAGTTCCGAGCTGGTACTAGACGGAGAGACCCAGTACTTC.

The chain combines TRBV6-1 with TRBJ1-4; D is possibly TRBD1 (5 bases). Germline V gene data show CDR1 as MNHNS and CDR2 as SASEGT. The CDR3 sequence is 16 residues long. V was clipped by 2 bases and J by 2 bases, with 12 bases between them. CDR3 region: CASSEIGDRTNEKLFF. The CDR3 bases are TGTGCCAGCAGTGAAATAGGGGACCGGACTAATGAAAAACTGTTTTTT.

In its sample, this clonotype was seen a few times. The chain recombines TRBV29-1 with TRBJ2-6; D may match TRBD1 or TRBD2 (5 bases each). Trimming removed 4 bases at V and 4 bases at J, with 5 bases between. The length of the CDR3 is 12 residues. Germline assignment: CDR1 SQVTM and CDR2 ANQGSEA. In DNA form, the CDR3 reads TGCAGCGTTGGGGACGGGGCCAACGTCCTGACTTTC. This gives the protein CSVGDGANVLTF.

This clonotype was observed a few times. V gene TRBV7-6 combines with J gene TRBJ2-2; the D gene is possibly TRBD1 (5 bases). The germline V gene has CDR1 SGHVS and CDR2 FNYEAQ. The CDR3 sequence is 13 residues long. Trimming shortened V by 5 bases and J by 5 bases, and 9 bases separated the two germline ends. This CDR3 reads CASSLGQTGELFF. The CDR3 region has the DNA TGTGCCAGCAGCCTTGGACAAACCGGGGAGCTGTTTTTT. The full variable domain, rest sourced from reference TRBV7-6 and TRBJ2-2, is GAGVSQSPRYKVTKRGQDVALRCDPISGHVSLYWYRQALGQGPEFLTYFNYEAQQDKSGLPNDRFSAERPEGSISTLTIQRTEQRDSAMYRCASSLGQTGELFFGEGSRLTVL.

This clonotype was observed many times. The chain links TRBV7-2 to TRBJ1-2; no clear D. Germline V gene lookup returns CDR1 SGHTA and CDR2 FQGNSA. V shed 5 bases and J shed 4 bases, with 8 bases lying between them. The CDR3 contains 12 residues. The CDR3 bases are TGTGCCAGCAGCATCCCGCGCTATGGCTACACCTTC. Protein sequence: CASSIPRYGYTF.

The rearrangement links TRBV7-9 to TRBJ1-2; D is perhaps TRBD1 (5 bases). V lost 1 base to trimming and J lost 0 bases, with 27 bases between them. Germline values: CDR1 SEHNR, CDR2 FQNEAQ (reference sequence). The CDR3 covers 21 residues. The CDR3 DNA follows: TGTGCCAGCAGCTTAGAGGCCCCGATTTGGGGACTTGGACGGGCTAACTATGGCTACACCTTC. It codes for CASSLEAPIWGLGRANYGYTF.

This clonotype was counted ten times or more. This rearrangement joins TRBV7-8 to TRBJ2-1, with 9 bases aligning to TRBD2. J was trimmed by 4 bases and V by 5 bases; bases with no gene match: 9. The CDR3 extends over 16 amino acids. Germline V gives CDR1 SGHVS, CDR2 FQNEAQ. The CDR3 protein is CASSTYAGGIYNEQFF. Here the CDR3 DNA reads TGTGCCAGCAGCACTTATGCGGGAGGGATTTACAATGAGCAGTTCTTC.

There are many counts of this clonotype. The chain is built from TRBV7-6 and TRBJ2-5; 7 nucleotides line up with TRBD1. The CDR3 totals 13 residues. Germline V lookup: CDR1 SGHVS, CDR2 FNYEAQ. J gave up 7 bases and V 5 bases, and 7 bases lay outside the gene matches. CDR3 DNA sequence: TGTGCCAGCAGCGTAGACAGGGAAGGGACCCAGTACTTC. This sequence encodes CASSVDREGTQYF. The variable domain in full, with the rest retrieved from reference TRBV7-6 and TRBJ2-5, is GAGVSQSPRYKVTKRGQDVALRCDPISGHVSLYWYRQALGQGPEFLTYFNYEAQQDKSGLPNDRFSAERPEGSISTLTIQRTEQRDSAMYRCASSVDREGTQYFGPGTRLLVL.

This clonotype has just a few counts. In DNA form, the CDR3 reads TGTGCCACCAGCAGGGGCCCGGGACAGGGATTATCCAATGAAAAACTGTTTTTT. As protein: CATSRGPGQGLSNEKLFF. V gene TRBV15 combines with J gene TRBJ1-4; 9 positions match TRBD1. V dropped 3 bases and J dropped 5; count of bases not matched to a gene: 13. Germline CDR1 LNHNV, CDR2 YYDKDF (reference sequence). The CDR3 has 18 amino acids.

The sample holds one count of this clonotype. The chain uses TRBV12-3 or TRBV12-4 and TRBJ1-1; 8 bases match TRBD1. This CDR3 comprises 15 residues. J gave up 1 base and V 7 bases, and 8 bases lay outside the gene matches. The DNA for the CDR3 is TGTGCCAGCAATATGAGGACAGGGAGGAACACTGAAGCTTTCTTT. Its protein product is CASNMRTGRNTEAFF.

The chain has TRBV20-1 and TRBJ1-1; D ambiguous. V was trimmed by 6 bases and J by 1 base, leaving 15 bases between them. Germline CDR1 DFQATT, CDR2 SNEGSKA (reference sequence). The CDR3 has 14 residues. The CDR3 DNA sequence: TGCAGTGCAAGGTTCGGCGCTTCGAACACTGAAGCTTTCTTT. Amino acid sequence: CSARFGASNTEAFF.